This T cell receptor (beta chain) was identified during a study of OX40 agonist ivuxolimab in advanced cancers. Context from the whole study: The costimulatory receptor OX40 (CD134) was targeted by ivuxolimab, a fully human IgG2 agonistic monoclonal antibody. Intravenous ivuxolimab was administered to patients every 2 weeks at six dose levels: 0.01, 0.1, 0.3, 1.5, 3 and 10 mg/kg. Of the 50 or so patients in dose escalation, 19 had hepatocellular carcinoma, about 15 had melanoma, 9 had renal cell carcinoma and 9 had head and neck cancer. A male proportion of 75% to 85% and a mean age of roughly 58 years, ranging from about 20 to 80, were recorded for the dose-escalation cohort. Patients were allowed to have had prior anti-PD-1, anti-PD-L1 or anti-CTLA-4 therapy, and around 43% of the dose-escalation patients had been treated with checkpoint inhibitors. Partial responses occurred in three dose-escalation patients: two with cutaneous melanoma and one with hepatocellular carcinoma. Peripheral TCRbeta sequencing aimed to test whether ivuxolimab altered TCR sequence diversity and caused clonal T-cell expansion. The paper reports the monotherapy dose-escalation portion (N of about 52 patients) of the phase I ivuxolimab trial.

Paper-wide results and their limitations: At doses from 0.1 to 3.0 mg/kg, clonal expansion was seen in both CD4+ and CD8+ blood T cells between baseline and week 6. Low levels of normalized T-cell clonal expansion were also shown by some nonresponding patients. After ivuxolimab, CD8+ T cells had more expanded clones than CD4+ T cells on average. The antigen specificity of the clonally expanded peripheral T cells was not determined. Partial responders in the 0.1-3.0 mg/kg groups had among the lowest normalized peripheral clonal expansion, especially among CD8+ T cells.

The trial excluded patients who had a history of autoimmune disease or were on systemic immunosuppression. In every dose cohort, peripheral blood was drawn for TCR sequencing at baseline, cycle 4 day 1, and cycle 7 day 1. Samples came from an open-label, multicenter, first-in-human phase I dose-escalation trial of ivuxolimab. Adults with locally advanced or metastatic head and neck squamous cell, hepatocellular, melanoma or renal cell carcinoma were enrolled in the trial. Before TCR sequencing, CD4+ T cells and CD8+ T cells from peripheral blood were sorted into separate populations. For sequencing of the TCRbeta CDR3 region, genomic DNA was extracted from the sorted cells. TCRbeta CDR3 regions were sequenced using the immunoSEQ Assay. TCRdb retrieved this table from immuneACCESS and kept in-frame rearrangements only. Not all clones are present; in checked studies, unresolved V genes account for under half, and no reason is known for the remainder. The sample includes about 69,000 clones, with 85% to 90% observed a single time. The ten biggest clones cover roughly 6% of the sample.

The CDR1 and CDR2 encoded by the germline V gene (reference sequence) are MNHEY and SMNVEV. Its CDR3 holds 14 amino acids, cysteine through phenylalanine. Only CDR3 DNA is held: 42 bases, read in frame from base 1. V is reduced by 5 bases and J by 4 bases, leaving a spacing of 12 bases between them. To note about this clone: Which antigen it targets is not known. Base quality data are lacking; no much larger clone is found one base away. Other DNA sequences in this sample translate to the same CDR3.

The sample in question was CD4+ or CD8+ T cells sorted from blood, obtained in a trial of the OX40 agonist ivuxolimab. In this chain, TRBV27 is recombined with TRBJ1-5; tentative D gene TRBD1, with 6 bases matching. The TCR sequence derives from an adult with an advanced solid tumor such as melanoma, head and neck, liver or kidney cancer. The nucleotide sequence reads TGTGCCAGCAGTCTCCAGGGGTCAAATCAGCCCCAGCATTTT. This sequence encodes CASSLQGSNQPQHF.